This TCR beta chain was identified during a study of blood T cell repertoires in COVID-19. From germline, CDR1 is SGHRS and CDR2 YFSETQ. Trimming at V came to 3 bases and at J to 4 bases, leaving 10 bases not matched to a gene. The CDR3 length is 16 residues. Libraries were prepared by immunoSEQ multiplex PCR; TCRdb keeps only in-frame clonotypes and omits some of them. The sample shows approximately 250,000 clones, 80% to 90% of them seen only once. Sample: peripheral blood. The rearrangement joins TRBV5-1 to TRBJ1-3, with 7 bases lining up with TRBD1. This clonotype was obtained from a man in his forties with acute or convalescent COVID-19. The CDR3 loop is CASSSTTGLYGNTIYF. The CDR3 region has the DNA TGCGCCAGCAGCTCGACGACAGGGCTATACGGAAACACCATATATTTT.